The 12 T cell receptor beta chains below were found in one sample sequenced in a study of blood T cells in healthy people across ages. The use of a sample-barcoded 5' primer and a J-beta primer mix characterized a second PCR of about 6 to 12 cycles. TCRdb re-called the 5' RACE reads through MiXCR, storing one row per CDR3 protein. Altogether approximately 730,000 distinct CDR3 sequences are present, roughly 45% being singletons, with the ten largest covering 20% to 25%. Sequencing was performed on blood. All receptors derive from a woman aged 55 to 70 in good health.

At least ten counts were recorded for this clonotype. The chain has TRBV2 and TRBJ2-7; 8 nucleotides match TRBD2. Looked up from germline, CDR1 is SNHLY and CDR2 is FYNNEI. V lost 2 bases to trimming and J lost 5 bases; unmatched junction nucleotides: 2. There are 13 residues in the CDR3. This CDR3 is CASSESGSNEQYF. The CDR3 DNA sequence: TGTGCCAGCAGTGAAAGCGGGAGTAACGAGCAGTACTTC. The complete variable domain, with remaining parts taken from reference TRBV2 and TRBJ2-7, reads EPEVTQTPSHQVTQMGQEVILRCVPISNHLYFYWYRQILGQKVEFLVSFYNNEISEKSEIFDDQFSVERPDGSNFTLKIRSTKLEDSAMYFCASSESGSNEQYFGPGTRLTVT.

In regard to this clonotype: Since a much larger clone is just one base distant, this may be a read error. The rearrangement joins TRBV6-2 or TRBV6-3 to TRBJ2-4, with 9 bases fitting TRBD1. Germline CDR1 is MNHEY and CDR2 is SVGEGT. Germline trimming cut 6 bases from V and 2 bases from J; bases unmatched to any gene: 20. CDR3 length: 20 residues. The CDR3 spells CASRNSAGTGRRLTKNIQYF. DNA of the CDR3: TGTGCCAGCAGAAACTCCGCCGGGACAGGGCGGCGTCTGACCAAAAACATTCAGTACTTC.

The chain couples TRBV20-1 to TRBJ2-1; TRBD2 matches 15 bases. The CDR3 is made up of 18 amino acids. Trimming cost V 4 bases and J 0 bases; bases outside gene matches: 7. Germline lookup yields CDR1 DFQATT and CDR2 SNEGSKA (reference sequence). CDR3 nucleotide sequence: TGCAGTGCTACGGGACTAGCGGGAGGACACGCCTCCTACAATGAGCAGTTCTTC. The encoded protein is CSATGLAGGHASYNEQFF.

This chain joins TRBV6-6 and TRBJ1-5, with D unclear. V was shortened by 4 bases and J by 0 bases, with 10 bases between the two germline ends. Germline-derived CDR1 and CDR2 are MNHNY and SVGAGI (reference sequence). This CDR3 is 15 amino acids long. CDR3 loop: CASSWSLYSNQPQHF. The DNA of the CDR3 is TGTGCCAGCAGTTGGAGCTTATATAGCAATCAGCCCCAGCATTTT.

This clonotype was observed many times. The rearrangement links TRBV9 to TRBJ2-1, with 7 bases matching TRBD1. V gave up 1 base and J gave up 0 bases; unmatched junction bases: 4. Per germline, CDR1 SGDLS and CDR2 YYNGEE. This CDR3 is 16 amino acids long. The DNA of the CDR3 is TGTGCCAGCAGCGTAAGTGGGGACAGCTCCTACAATGAGCAGTTCTTC. Amino acids: CASSVSGDSSYNEQFF. The full variable domain, rest sourced from reference TRBV9 and TRBJ2-1, is DSGVTQTPKHLITATGQRVTLRCSPRSGDLSVYWYQQSLDQGLQFLIQYYNGEERAKGNILERFSAQQFPDLHSELNLSSLELGDSALYFCASSVSGDSSYNEQFFGPGTRLTVL.

The rearrangement links TRBV7-2 to TRBJ2-2; D possibly corresponds to TRBD2 (6 bases). Trimming took off 5 bases at V and 6 bases at J, with 13 bases between the two ends. CDR3 size: 14 residues. CDR1 and CDR2 from the germline V gene are SGHTA and FQGNSA. The chain's CDR3 is CASSLDSSAGELFF. Written as DNA, the CDR3 is TGTGCCAGCAGCCTCGACTCTAGCGCCGGGGAGCTGTTTTTT.

Details on this clonotype: A much bigger clone sits one base away, suggesting this may be a read error. The rearrangement links TRBV25-1 to TRBJ2-5, with D unresolved. Matching the DNA end better, TRBJ2-1 makes the J call doubtful. CDR3 size: 14 residues. Germline CDR1 is MGHDK and CDR2 is SYGVNS. CDR3 loop: CASSDRTVQETQFF. The DNA of the CDR3 is TGTGCCAGCAGTGATAGGACCGTCCAAGAGACCCAGTTCTTC.

The chain has TRBV7-3 and TRBJ2-5, with a possible D match to TRBD2 (6 bases). In germline, CDR1 is SGHTA, CDR2 FQGTGA. The CDR3 runs 13 residues. Trimming shortened V by 5 bases and J by 9 bases, and 16 bases separated the two germline ends. CDR3 residues: CASSLTRLEAQYF. The CDR3 DNA reads as TGTGCCAGCAGCCTGACTAGATTGGAGGCCCAGTACTTC.

This clonotype has just a few counts. V is TRBV12-3 or TRBV12-4 and J is TRBJ1-2; unclear D gene. V lost 3 bases and J lost 8, with 10 bases in between. CDR3 length: 12 amino acids. In DNA, the CDR3 is TGTGCCAGCAGTTTCCGGGTTCGGGGCTACACCTTC. Translation gives CASSFRVRGYTF.

The rearrangement links TRBV11-2 to TRBJ2-5; D might be TRBD2 (6 bases). V was pared by 0 bases and J by 1 base, with 24 bases between. Germline V gives CDR1 SGHAT, CDR2 FQNNGV. The CDR3 contains 20 residues. CDR3 amino acids: CASSLEVLVMGLLTQETQYF. CDR3 nucleotides: TGTGCCAGCAGCTTAGAAGTTTTAGTGATGGGACTCCTTACCCAAGAGACCCAGTACTTC.

With regard to this clonotype: The junction does not match germline at one end; this may be a read error. The chain links TRBV7-3 to TRBJ1-1; D unresolved. CDR1 SGHTA and CDR2 FQGTGA come from the germline V gene. The CDR3 is 12 residues long. Written as DNA, the CDR3 is TGCGCCAGCAGCTACTCGGGAACTGAAGCTTACTTT. Protein sequence: CASSYSGTEAYF.

The genes are TRBV6-6 and TRBJ2-5, with D possibly called TRBD1 or TRBD2 (5 bases each). The germline V and J ends were trimmed by 2 bases and 4 bases, with 14 bases remaining between them. The CDR3 has 15 residues. Germline CDR1 MNHNY, CDR2 SVGAGI (reference sequence). DNA for the CDR3: TGTGCCAGCAGTTACGGGGGAGCGATTCCAGAGACCCAGTACTTC. Amino acid sequence: CASSYGGAIPETQYF.